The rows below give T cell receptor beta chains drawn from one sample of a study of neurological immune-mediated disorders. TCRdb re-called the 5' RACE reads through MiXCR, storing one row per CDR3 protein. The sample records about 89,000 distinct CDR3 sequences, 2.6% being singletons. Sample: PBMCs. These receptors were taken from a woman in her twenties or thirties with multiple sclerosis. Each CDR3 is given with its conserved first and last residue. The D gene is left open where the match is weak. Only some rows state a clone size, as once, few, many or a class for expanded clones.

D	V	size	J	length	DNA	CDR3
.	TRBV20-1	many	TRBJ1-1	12	TGCAGTGCCCCGCGGGGGAACACTGAAGCTTTCTTT	CSAPRGNTEAFF
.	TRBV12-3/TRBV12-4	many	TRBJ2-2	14	TGTGCCAGCAGTTTTGTAGCAAGCACCGGGGAGCTGTTTTTT	CASSFVASTGELFF
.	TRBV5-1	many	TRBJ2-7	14	TGCGCCAGCAGCTTGGGGGGCACCTCCTACGAGCAGTACTTC	CASSLGGTSYEQYF
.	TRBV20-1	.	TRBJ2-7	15	TGCAGTGCTAGACCGATGGAAGGACCGACCTACGAGCAGTACTTC	CSARPMEGPTYEQYF
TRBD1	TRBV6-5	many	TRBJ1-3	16	TGTGCCAGCAGTTGGGACAGTATCCACTCTGGAAACACCATATATTTT	CASSWDSIHSGNTIYF
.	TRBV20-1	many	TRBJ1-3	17	TGCAGTGCTAGGGGGTACAGGGCGGGTGAGCCTGGAAACACCATATATTTT	CSARGYRAGEPGNTIYF
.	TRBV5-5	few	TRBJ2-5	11	TGTGACAGCAGCTTGGAAGAGACCCAGTACTTC	CDSSLEETQYF
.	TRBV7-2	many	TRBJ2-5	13	TGTGCCAGCAGCTTAGTCCTAGATGAGACCCAGTACTTC	CASSLVLDETQYF
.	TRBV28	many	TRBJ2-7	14	TGTGCCAGCAGTTTACCTACTAGCAACTACGAGCAGTACTTC	CASSLPTSNYEQYF
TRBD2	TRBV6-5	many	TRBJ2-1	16	TGTGCCAGCAGTTACTCGGGGGGACTAGCGGGAGGTGAGCAGTTCTTC	CASSYSGGLAGGEQFF
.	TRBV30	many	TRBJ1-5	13	TGTGCCTGGAGTCTCGACCACCCCTCTGCCCAGCATTTT	CAWSLDHPSAQHF
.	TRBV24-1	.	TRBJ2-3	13	TGTGCCAACACTCGAAAGGGATCAGATACGCAGTATTTT	CANTRKGSDTQYF
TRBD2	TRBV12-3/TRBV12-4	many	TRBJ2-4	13	TGTGCCAGCAGTCCTAGCGGGAGGAGCATTCAGTACTTC	CASSPSGRSIQYF
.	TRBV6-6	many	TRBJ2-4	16	TGTGCCAGCAGTCGAGACATGGGGACTGGCAAAAACATTCAGTACTTC	CASSRDMGTGKNIQYF
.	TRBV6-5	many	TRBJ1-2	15	TGTGCCAGCAGTTCCCCGGGAGGGGGGGACTATGGCTACACCTTC	CASSSPGGGDYGYTF
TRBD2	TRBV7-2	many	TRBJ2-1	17	TGTGCCAGCACGCGGACTAGCGGGAGCGATTGGGGCAATGAGCAGTTCTTC	CASTRTSGSDWGNEQFF
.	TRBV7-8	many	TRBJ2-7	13	TGTGCCAGCAGCTTAGCTCGGGCGGACGAGCAGTACTTC	CASSLARADEQYF
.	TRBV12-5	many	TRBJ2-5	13	TGTGCTAGTGGTCCCCAAGCAGGAGAGACCCAGTACTTC	CASGPQAGETQYF
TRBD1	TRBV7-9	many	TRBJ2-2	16	TGTGCCAGCAGCTTAGCGGGTCGGACAGGTGGCGGGGAGCTGTTTTTT	CASSLAGRTGGGELFF
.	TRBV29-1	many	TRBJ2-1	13	TGCAGCGTTGACAGGGGCAGTTACAATGAGCAGTTCTTC	CSVDRGSYNEQFF
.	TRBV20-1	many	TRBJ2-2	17	TGCAGTGCTAGACGGTCGGAAGTGGGAACGAACACCGGGGAGCTGTTTTTT	CSARRSEVGTNTGELFF
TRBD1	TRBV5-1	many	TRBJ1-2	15	TGCGCCAGCAGCTTGGGTGACAGGGATTCCTATGGCTACACCTTC	CASSLGDRDSYGYTF